This entry lists 18 T cell receptor beta chains sequenced from one sample in a study of molecular identifiers for immune sequencing clone quantification. Via MiXCR, TCRdb re-called the PCR reads, giving one row per CDR3 protein. Of roughly 320,000 distinct CDR3 sequences detected, about 21% appear once; the ten largest clones hold approximately 0.8%. The sequenced sample was naive CD8+ T cells from blood, with Jurkat cell RNA spiked in. Sample subset: FACS-sorted CD8+CD4-CCR7+CD45RA+ naive T cells. These receptors were collected from a human donor in good health. Some libraries in this study had Jurkat cell RNA spiked in.

This clonotype was seen many times. This rearrangement joins TRBV6-5 to TRBJ2-5; no firm D call. The V gene's germline CDR1 is MNHEY and CDR2 SVGAGI. The CDR3 consists of 16 residues. Trimming stripped 0 bases from V and 0 bases from J, with 11 bases between. The CDR3 DNA sequence: TGTGCCAGCAGTTACTCGAAGTTCCGCAACCAAGAGACCCAGTACTTC. Residues: CASSYSKFRNQETQYF.

This clonotype showed up many times. The chain is built from TRBV27 and TRBJ2-5, with D perhaps TRBD1 or TRBD2 (6 bases each). V was cut by 1 base and J by 6 bases, with 9 bases left in between. Per germline, CDR1 MNHEY and CDR2 SMNVEV (reference sequence). This CDR3 comprises 13 residues. CDR3 nucleotide sequence: TGTGCCAGCAGTTTATTTGGGGGGCAGACCCAGTACTTC. Encoded protein: CASSLFGGQTQYF.

This clonotype was observed at least ten times. This CDR3 is CASSTWGTYNEQFF. CDR3 in DNA: TGTGCCAGCAGTACCTGGGGGACGTACAATGAGCAGTTCTTC. V and J are TRBV6-6 and TRBJ2-1; D could derive from TRBD1 or TRBD2 (5 bases each). The CDR3 totals 14 residues. V shed 5 bases and J shed 4 bases, with 12 bases lying between them. The germline gives CDR1 MNHNY, CDR2 SVGAGI (reference sequence).

This clonotype has a count of ten or more. The V call is TRBV29-1, the J call TRBJ2-3, with 10 nucleotides matching TRBD2. The germline gives CDR1 SQVTM, CDR2 ANQGSEA. J was trimmed by 4 bases and V by 0 bases; bases with no gene match: 16. The CDR3 spans 19 residues. CDR3 coding DNA: TGCAGCGTTGAAGACTTCCGGACTAGCGGAAGAAGGGTCGCAGATACGCAGTATTTT. The encoded protein is CSVEDFRTSGRRVADTQYF.

This clonotype has only a few counts. The chain has TRBV13 and TRBJ2-2; D gene uncertain. Trimming took off 1 base at V and 4 bases at J, with 16 bases between the two ends. Germline values: CDR1 PRHDT, CDR2 FYEKMQ (reference sequence). The CDR3 length is 17 residues. CDR3 residues: CASSLAPSAATTGELFF. CDR3 coding DNA: TGTGCCAGCAGCTTAGCTCCGTCGGCAGCCACCACCGGGGAGCTGTTTTTT.

Concerning this clonotype itself: A much larger clone is a single base away; this may be a read error. The CDR3 coding sequence is TGCAGCGTTGATTTAGGGGCAGGGGTTTTTGGGGGCTACACCTTC. Translating gives CSVDLGAGVFGGYTF. This chain connects TRBV29-1 to TRBJ1-2, with D perhaps matching TRBD1 (6 bases). The germline gives CDR1 SQVTM, CDR2 ANQGSEA. This CDR3 region has 15 residues. Trimming cost V 3 bases and J 8 bases, with 22 bases left between them.

The rearrangement links TRBV19 to TRBJ1-2; D might be TRBD1 (5 bases). The CDR3 covers 15 residues. V was clipped by 10 bases and J by 4 bases, with 22 bases between them. The germline V gene encodes CDR1 LNHDA and CDR2 SQIVND (reference sequence). CDR3 DNA: TGTGCCACGTGGTCAGGGATGGACTTGCGCTATGGCTACACCTTC. It translates to CATWSGMDLRYGYTF.

The sample holds many counts of this clonotype. V is TRBV19 and J is TRBJ2-1; maybe TRBD1 (6 bases). V was clipped by 5 bases and J by 9 bases, with 20 bases between them. The germline CDR1 and CDR2 sequences are LNHDA and SQIVND (reference sequence). This CDR3 has 15 residues. The DNA for the CDR3 is TGTGCCAGTAGTGTTGGGACAAGGGGTACGGGTGAGCAGTTCTTC. The encoded protein is CASSVGTRGTGEQFF.

This clonotype was seen at least ten times. The rearrangement joins TRBV29-1 to TRBJ2-5; 10 bases are shared with TRBD1. Trimming took 7 bases from V and 4 from J; bases not matched to a gene: 6. Germline CDR1 is SQVTM and CDR2 is ANQGSEA. CDR3 size: 13 residues. The CDR3 loop is CSASTGGTETQYF. The CDR3 DNA reads TGCAGCGCATCGACAGGGGGCACAGAGACCCAGTACTTC.

This clonotype was detected ten times or more. This CDR3 reads CASSGVSTDTQYF. CDR3 DNA: TGTGCCAGTAGCGGGGTCAGCACAGATACGCAGTATTTT. The gene calls are TRBV19 and TRBJ2-3; D may be TRBD2 (5 bases). Germline V CDR1 and CDR2: LNHDA, SQIVND (reference sequence). Trimming stripped 6 bases from V and 0 bases from J, with 7 bases between. The CDR3 totals 13 residues.

A word on this clonotype: Being one base from a much bigger clone, this may be a read error. The CDR3 nucleotides read TGTGCCGGCAGCTTAGCGGCTCAGGGACGCACAGATACGCAGTATTTT. It specifies CAGSLAAQGRTDTQYF. The chain has TRBV7-6 and TRBJ2-3; TRBD2 might be the D (6 bases). From germline, CDR1 is SGHVS and CDR2 FNYEAQ. This CDR3 has 16 residues. Full variable domain (remainder filled in from reference TRBV7-6 and TRBJ2-3): GAGVSQSPRYKVTKRGQDVALRCDPISGHVSLYWYRQALGQGPEFLTYFNYEAQQDKSGLPNDRFSAERPEGSISTLTIQRTEQRDSAMYRCAGSLAAQGRTDTQYFGPGTRLTVL.

Many counts were recorded for this clonotype. The CDR3 sequence is CASRPGTSAYEQYF. The CDR3 DNA follows: TGTGCCAGCAGACCCGGGACTAGCGCCTACGAGCAGTACTTC. This sequence joins TRBV28 and TRBJ2-7, with 10 bases fitting TRBD2. The V gene's germline CDR1 is MDHEN and CDR2 SYDVKM. The V segment lost 6 bases and the J segment 2 bases; nucleotides outside the gene matches: 4. The CDR3 spans 14 residues.

A remark on this clonotype: This could be a read error, since a much larger clone is one nucleotide away. This chain connects TRBV6-5 to TRBJ1-4; D remains ambiguous. The CDR3 has 14 amino acids. The germline V gene encodes CDR1 MNHEY and CDR2 SVGAGI. CDR3: CAGSYSKGYEKLFF. The CDR3 nucleotides are TGTGCCGGCAGTTACTCGAAGGGTTATGAAAAACTGTTTTTT.

This clonotype was detected many times. The CDR3 nucleotides read TGTGCCAGCAGCCCCTGGACAGGGCCGAACACTGAAGCTTTCTTT. It is translated as CASSPWTGPNTEAFF. This chain connects TRBV7-9 to TRBJ1-1, with 8 bases aligning to TRBD1. V shed 5 bases and J 1 base; nucleotides not matched to a gene: 6. This CDR3 region has 15 residues. From germline, CDR1 is SEHNR and CDR2 FQNEAQ (reference sequence).

As regards this clonotype: A much larger clone lies one base from this, so it may be a read error. The V call is TRBV5-4, the J call TRBJ2-2; D could derive from TRBD1 or TRBD2 (5 bases each). This CDR3 has 16 amino acids. The V gene's germline CDR1 is SGHNT and CDR2 YYREEE (reference sequence). In nucleotides, the CDR3 is TGTGCCTGCAGCAGCCTCCAGGGAGTTAGCACCGGGGAGCTGTTTTTT. Translating gives CACSSLQGVSTGELFF. The full variable domain, with the rest looked up from reference TRBV5-4 and TRBJ2-2, is ETGVTQSPTHLIKTRGQQVTLRCSSQSGHNTVSWYQQALGQGPQFIFQYYREEENGRGNFPPRFSGLQFPNYSSELNVNALELDDSALYLCACSSLQGVSTGELFFGEGSRLTVL.

The V gene is TRBV13, the J gene TRBJ2-7; no clear D. The germline V gene encodes CDR1 PRHDT and CDR2 FYEKMQ (reference sequence). Trimming shortened V by 5 bases and J by 2 bases, and 13 bases separated the two germline ends. CDR3 size: 14 residues. The CDR3: CASSLLLVPYEQYF. CDR3 nucleotides: TGTGCCAGCAGCCTCCTACTGGTCCCCTACGAGCAGTACTTC.

At least ten counts were recorded for this clonotype. The chain joins TRBV5-5 to TRBJ2-3; the D is unclear. This CDR3 is 15 amino acids long. From germline, CDR1 is SGHKS and CDR2 YYEKEE (reference sequence). Trimming removed 0 bases from V and 0 bases from J, with 8 bases in between. The CDR3 nucleotides are TGTGCCAGCAGCTTGGTGGGTAGAAGCACAGATACGCAGTATTTT. Translation gives CASSLVGRSTDTQYF.

This clonotype was counted at least ten times. The chain combines TRBV21-1 with TRBJ1-1; the D call in the table, TRBD1, was not verified against the DNA. TRBV21-1 is marked as a pseudogene. The CDR3 is 15 residues long. The CDR3 sequence is CAIPSPGGADTEAFF. DNA of the CDR3: TGTGCCATCCCATCGCCGGGGGGCGCGGACACTGAAGCTTTCTTT.